The entry below gives a single T cell receptor beta chain sequence along with its context. What it binds is not known. The sample is drawn from a study of cytomegalovirus exposure and HLA in healthy donors. Study-level points and caveats: For most subjects, TCR beta sequences were reported to predict HLA-A and HLA-B alleles with accuracy. In an earlier analysis, about 87% or about 30%: the productive usage of most TCR beta V segments. In a later analysis, V- and J-gene trimming of beta chains associated with a DCLRE1C missense variant, replicated independently.

The PCR employed 60 Vbeta primers together with 13 Jbeta primers. Clones were sequenced by immunoSEQ multiplex PCR, and TCRdb holds only the in-frame ones, with some missing. The repertoire holds 100,000 to 150,000 clones, around 69% seen once, with approximately 2.9% in the top ten. Sampled while nominally healthy, donors likely had unrecorded immune exposures. This receptor was obtained from a human donor in good health. Material for sequencing was PBMCs.

For the CDR3, the DNA is TGTGCCAGCAGCTGGAGACAGGGGGGTGAAAAACTGTTTTTT. This encodes CASSWRQGGEKLFF. The chain employs TRBV5-6 and TRBJ1-4, with TRBD1 identical over 9 bases. CDR3 length: 14 amino acids. Germline V gene sequence: CDR1 SGHDT, CDR2 YYEEEE. V dropped 3 bases and J dropped 7; count of bases not matched to a gene: 4.